This passage covers 28 T cell receptor beta chains from one sample sequenced in a study of control samples from healthy donors and cancer patients. Only in-frame clones appear in the TCRdb table, and some are missing; sequencing was by immunoSEQ multiplex PCR. The sample consists of 190,000 or so clones, approximately 95% of them appearing once. The sample consisted of blood. Receptor source: a man between 18 and 35 years old in good health.

This chain connects TRBV2 to TRBJ1-1; D may be TRBD1 (6 bases). V was trimmed by 0 bases and J by 6 bases, leaving 11 bases between them. Germline CDR1 SNHLY, CDR2 FYNNEI. CDR3 length equals 14 residues. CDR3 loop: CASSEALRGAEAFF. The CDR3 DNA follows: TGTGCCAGCAGTGAAGCGCTTAGGGGGGCTGAAGCTTTCTTT.

The V gene is TRBV5-6, the J gene TRBJ1-2; D ambiguous. Germline values: CDR1 SGHDT, CDR2 YYEEEE. V lost 0 bases and J lost 4, with 10 bases in between. The CDR3 sequence is 14 residues long. The CDR3 nucleotides read TGTGCCAGCAGCTTGGGGACTGTTTCCTATGGCTACACCTTC. Translated, it gives CASSLGTVSYGYTF.

The chain carries TRBV9 and TRBJ1-6; D gene unclear. The V end lost 2 bases, the J end lost 6 bases, and 3 bases lay between the germline ends. There are 12 residues in the CDR3. CDR1 is SGDLS, CDR2 YYNGEE, per germline. CDR3 loop: CASSVPNSPLHF. CDR3 sequence (DNA): TGTGCCAGCAGCGTCCCTAATTCACCCCTCCACTTT.

This clone was seen only a few times. One junction end does not reproduce the germline sequence, and a read error may be involved. The chain uses TRBV6-5 and TRBJ1-1; D is unclear. CDR3 length: 12 residues. In germline, CDR1 is MNHEY, CDR2 SVGAGI. The CDR3 region is CASSDSWTQAFF. The DNA for the CDR3 is TGTGCCAGCAGTGACTCCTGGACCCAGGCTTTCTTT.

This clone showed up just once. The chain couples TRBV6-5 to TRBJ2-1, with 10 positions matching TRBD2. The germline V gene has CDR1 MNHEY and CDR2 SVGAGI. The CDR3 covers 15 residues. CDR3 nucleotides: TGTGCGTCCCAGGCGAGGCTAGCGGGGGCCCGGGGGCAGTTCTTC. It is translated as CASQARLAGARGQFF.

The gene calls are TRBV5-1 and TRBJ2-1, with 9 positions matching TRBD2. Germline CDR1 reads SGHRS; CDR2 reads YFSETQ. After removal of 5 bases from V and 7 bases from J, the junction contained 22 bases not matched to a gene. The CDR3 covers 19 residues. The CDR3, as DNA: TGCGCCAGCAGTCACGGAGGGCAAGCGACTAGCGGACGGGGGAATGAGCAGTTCTTC. This encodes CASSHGGQATSGRGNEQFF.

J is TRBJ2-2 and V is TRBV25-1; perhaps TRBD1 as D (6 bases). The germline V gene has CDR1 MGHDK and CDR2 SYGVNS. This CDR3 is 14 amino acids long. The V gene lost 8 bases and the J gene lost 6 bases, with 16 bases spanning the gap. The CDR3 nucleotides read TGTGCCAGCGCCTTCAGGGGTGCGGCCGGGGAGCTGTTTTTT. It encodes CASAFRGAAGELFF.

This chain joins TRBV19 and TRBJ1-1; D is undetermined. Trimming removed 3 bases from V and 3 bases from J, with 8 bases in between. This CDR3 has 13 amino acids. Germline V gene data show CDR1 as LNHDA and CDR2 as SQIVND (reference sequence). The CDR3 sequence: CASSMYGDTEAFF. CDR3 DNA sequence: TGTGCCAGTAGTATGTATGGAGACACTGAAGCTTTCTTT.

This clone was counted between two and nine times. J is TRBJ2-2 and V is TRBV6-1; no definite D call. V was pared by 2 bases and J by 2 bases, with 9 bases between. Germline CDR1 is MNHNS and CDR2 is SASEGT. The CDR3 is 15 residues long. DNA of the CDR3: TGTGCCAGCAGTGAATGGCGGAAAAACACCGGGGAGCTGTTTTTT. This sequence encodes CASSEWRKNTGELFF.

The chain couples TRBV9 to TRBJ2-5; 10 nucleotides align to TRBD2. The CDR3 runs to 14 residues. Germline V gene lookup returns CDR1 SGDLS and CDR2 YYNGEE. Trimming removed 3 bases from V and 2 bases from J; junction bases left unmatched: 1. The CDR3 loop is CASSALAGQETQYF. CDR3 coding DNA: TGTGCCAGCAGCGCACTAGCGGGGCAAGAGACCCAGTACTTC.

The chain couples TRBV4-2 to TRBJ1-1; 11 bases are shared with TRBD1. V was pared by 1 base and J by 1 base, with 5 bases of the junction left unmatched. The CDR3 loop spans 17 amino acids. Germline CDR1 reads LGHNA; CDR2 reads YNFKEQ. The CDR3 loop reads CASSQGRTGGKNTEAFF. The DNA for the CDR3 is TGTGCCAGCAGCCAAGGAAGGACAGGGGGCAAGAACACTGAAGCTTTCTTT.

This chain uses TRBV7-2 with TRBJ2-5; TRBD1 might be the D (6 bases). Germline CDR1 reads SGHTA; CDR2 reads FQGNSA. This CDR3 has 15 amino acids. Trimming left V 1 base short and J 2 bases short, with 11 bases between. The CDR3 here is CASSLGGTTQETQYF. As DNA, the CDR3 is TGTGCCAGCAGCTTAGGGGGGACAACTCAAGAGACCCAGTACTTC. The variable domain in full, with the rest retrieved from reference TRBV7-2 and TRBJ2-5, is GAGVSQSPSNKVTEKGKDVELRCDPISGHTALYWYRQSLGQGLEFLIYFQGNSAPDKSGLPSDRFSAERTGGSVSTLTIQRTQQEDSAVYLCASSLGGTTQETQYFGPGTRLLVL.

The rearrangement joins TRBV5-4 to TRBJ2-5, with a weak D call TRBD2 (6 bases). The CDR3 contains 14 residues. Deletions cut 4 bases from V and 5 bases from J, with 15 bases between. The germline CDR1 and CDR2 sequences are SGHNT and YYREEE (reference sequence). The CDR3 loop is CASSPGLSSETQYF. The DNA of the CDR3 is TGTGCCAGCAGCCCGGGACTTTCCTCGGAGACCCAGTACTTC.

This chain links TRBV7-8 with TRBJ1-1; D not resolved. The CDR3 spans 15 residues. V lost 3 bases to trimming and J lost 1 base, with 12 bases between them. Germline CDR1 and CDR2: SGHVS and FQNEAQ. This CDR3 reads CASSFRRLTNTEAFF. DNA of the CDR3: TGTGCCAGCAGCTTCAGGCGCCTGACGAACACTGAAGCTTTCTTT.

This clone was picked up one time. The V call is TRBV29-1, the J call TRBJ2-5, with D maybe TRBD2 (6 bases). Trimming left V 2 bases short and J 4 bases short, with 11 bases between. The germline gives CDR1 SQVTM, CDR2 ANQGSEA. This CDR3 spans 13 amino acids. CDR3 sequence reads: CSVEKGGGETQYF. The CDR3 coding sequence is TGCAGCGTTGAAAAGGGAGGTGGAGAGACCCAGTACTTC.

The chain joins TRBV6-2 or TRBV6-3 to TRBJ1-2, with D perhaps matching TRBD1 (5 bases). V dropped 2 bases and J dropped 7 bases, with 8 bases sitting between them. The germline CDR1 and CDR2 sequences are MNHEY and SVGEGT. This CDR3 spans 12 amino acids. The CDR3 region is CASSYRGGGYTF. In nucleotides, the CDR3 is TGTGCCAGCAGTTACAGGGGTGGTGGCTACACCTTC.

The V gene is TRBV19, the J gene TRBJ2-3, with 9 bases identical to TRBD1. The CDR3 is 15 amino acids. Trimming cost V 5 bases and J 5 bases; bases outside gene matches: 8. CDR1 is LNHDA, CDR2 SQIVND, per germline (reference sequence). The CDR3: CASSVQGAHIDTQYF. In DNA, the CDR3 is TGTGCCAGTAGTGTACAGGGGGCGCATATAGATACGCAGTATTTT. Filled out from reference TRBV19 and TRBJ2-3, the complete variable domain reads DGGITQSPKYLFRKEGQNVTLSCEQNLNHDAMYWYRQDPGQGLRLIYYSQIVNDFQKGDIAEGYSVSREKKESFPLTVTSAQKNPTAFYLCASSVQGAHIDTQYFGPGTRLTVL.

J is TRBJ2-2 and V is TRBV2; 7 positions agree with TRBD1. V lost 6 bases to trimming and J lost 1 base; unmatched junction nucleotides: 5. The CDR3 totals 15 residues. Germline CDR1 SNHLY, CDR2 FYNNEI. CDR3 loop: CASRDGTVNTGELFF. CDR3 nucleotide sequence: TGTGCCAGCAGGGACGGGACAGTGAACACCGGGGAGCTGTTTTTT. The complete variable domain, with remaining parts taken from reference TRBV2 and TRBJ2-2, reads EPEVTQTPSHQVTQMGQEVILRCVPISNHLYFYWYRQILGQKVEFLVSFYNNEISEKSEIFDDQFSVERPDGSNFTLKIRSTKLEDSAMYFCASRDGTVNTGELFFGEGSRLTVL.

V gene TRBV5-1 combines with J gene TRBJ1-4, with D perhaps TRBD1 (5 bases). Trimming shortened V by 0 bases and J by 0 bases, and 15 bases separated the two germline ends. The CDR3 totals 18 residues. CDR1 is SGHRS and CDR2 is YFSETQ in the germline V gene. The CDR3 here is CASSLDPVGAPTNEKLFF. CDR3 in DNA: TGCGCCAGCAGCTTGGACCCCGTAGGGGCTCCAACTAATGAAAAACTGTTTTTT.

This chain joins TRBV24-1 and TRBJ2-1; perhaps D is TRBD1 or TRBD2 (6 bases each). Trimming took off 9 bases at V and 2 bases at J, with 10 bases between the two ends. The CDR3 is made up of 13 amino acids. The V gene's germline CDR1 is KGHDR and CDR2 SFDVKD. The CDR3 DNA reads as TGTGCCACCTCGGGGGCCCCCTACAATGAGCAGTTCTTC. Translating it yields CATSGAPYNEQFF.

V and J are TRBV7-2 and TRBJ2-1; possible D gene TRBD2, 5 bases. Trimming cost V 1 base and J 10 bases, with 5 bases left between them. Germline CDR1 and CDR2: SGHTA and FQGNSA. This CDR3 is built from 11 residues. CDR3 region: CASSLGEEQFF. In nucleotides, the CDR3 is TGTGCCAGCAGCTTAGGGGAGGAGCAGTTCTTC. The full variable domain, its missing parts supplied by reference TRBV7-2 and TRBJ2-1, is GAGVSQSPSNKVTEKGKDVELRCDPISGHTALYWYRQSLGQGLEFLIYFQGNSAPDKSGLPSDRFSAERTGGSVSTLTIQRTQQEDSAVYLCASSLGEEQFFGPGTRLTVL.

This sequence joins TRBV7-9 and TRBJ1-6, with 9 bases fitting TRBD1. J lost 10 bases, V lost 5 bases, and 6 bases had no gene match. The germline V gene has CDR1 SEHNR and CDR2 FQNEAQ (reference sequence). This CDR3 is built from 14 residues. The CDR3 loop reads CASSQDRGVSPLHF. Here the CDR3 DNA reads TGTGCCAGCAGCCAAGACAGGGGGGTATCACCCCTCCACTTT.

The chain combines TRBV6-6 with TRBJ2-1; the match to TRBD2 covers 8 bases. Germline assignment: CDR1 MNHNY and CDR2 SVGAGI (reference sequence). The length of the CDR3 is 12 residues. The V and J ends lost 8 bases and 8 bases, in that order; junction bases with no gene match: 5. The CDR3 reads CASHLAGDEQFF. In DNA form, the CDR3 reads TGTGCCAGCCACCTAGCGGGTGATGAGCAGTTCTTC.

V gene TRBV19 combines with J gene TRBJ2-3; D gene ambiguous. Germline lookup yields CDR1 LNHDA and CDR2 SQIVND (reference sequence). V was shortened by 7 bases and J by 0 bases, with 8 bases between the two germline ends. The length of the CDR3 is 13 residues. The chain's CDR3 is CASTLSSTDTQYF. The CDR3 DNA reads as TGTGCCAGTACATTAAGTAGCACAGATACGCAGTATTTT.

The chain links TRBV7-3 to TRBJ2-1; possibly TRBD2 for D (6 bases). The germline V gene encodes CDR1 SGHTA and CDR2 FQGTGA. The CDR3 is 13 residues long. With 5 bases removed from V and 9 bases from J, the gap between germline ends came to 14 bases. The CDR3 DNA reads TGTGCCAGCAGCGTAAGACGGGGAGGTGAGCAGTTCTTC. Its translation is CASSVRRGGEQFF.

The gene calls are TRBV28 and TRBJ2-7; TRBD1 agrees at 8 bases. The CDR3 extends over 15 amino acids. Germline CDR1 MDHEN, CDR2 SYDVKM. Unmatched junction bases numbered 10, after V lost 7 bases and J lost 2 bases. The CDR3 bases are TGTGCCAGCACCCCTGGACAGGGACTCACCTACGAGCAGTACTTC. Encoded protein: CASTPGQGLTYEQYF. The whole variable domain, filled in from reference TRBV28 and TRBJ2-7, reads DVKVTQSSRYLVKRTGEKVFLECVQDMDHENMFWYRQDPGLGLRLIYFSYDVKMKEKGDIPEGYSVSREKKERFSLILESASTNQTSMYLCASTPGQGLTYEQYFGPGTRLTVT.

In this sample, this clone turned up a few times. The chain is built from TRBV29-1 and TRBJ1-2, with D unclear. This CDR3 is 11 amino acids long. Germline CDR1 is SQVTM and CDR2 is ANQGSEA. Trimming removed 4 bases at V and 8 bases at J, with 11 bases between. Here the CDR3 reads CSVVGEDGYTF. The CDR3 nucleotides are TGCAGCGTTGTTGGGGAGGACGGCTACACCTTC.

The genes are TRBV5-4 and TRBJ2-7; TRBD2 might be the D (5 bases). This CDR3 contains 14 residues. Germline CDR1 SGHNT, CDR2 YYREEE (reference sequence). V was cut by 3 bases and J by 3 bases, with 13 bases left in between. The CDR3 here is CASSSEGGGYEQYF. The DNA for the CDR3 is TGTGCCAGCAGCTCCGAGGGCGGAGGCTACGAGCAGTACTTC.